The 2 T cell receptor beta chains listed next were all sequenced from one sample in a study of CD8+CD57+ T cells in acquired aplastic anemia. For CDR3 and TCR beta VDJ profiling, genomic DNA was the template used. TCRdb redid the calling of the reads with MiXCR, one entry per CDR3 protein. This sample has 150,000 to 180,000 distinct CDR3 sequences; about 52% occur once, and the top ten carry approximately 12%. Only patients with CD8+CD57+ cell expansion on flow cytometry were chosen for sequencing. The material sequenced was sorted CD4+, CD8+, or CD8+CD57+ T cells (not recorded which) from PBMCs. The receptor set was obtained from a human donor with aplastic anemia.

V and J are TRBV20-1 and TRBJ2-3; 9 bases are shared with TRBD1. Germline V gene data show CDR1 as DFQATT and CDR2 as SNEGSKA (reference sequence). This CDR3 has 14 amino acids. Unmatched junction bases numbered 3, after V lost 2 bases and J lost 3 bases. CDR3 nucleotides: TGCAGTGCTAGAAGACAGGGGGGGACAGATACGCAGTATTTT. Amino acid sequence: CSARRQGGTDTQYF.

This clonotype was recorded many times. This rearrangement joins TRBV25-1 to TRBJ2-7, with 7 bases identical to TRBD1. J lost 2 bases, V lost 4 bases, and 5 bases had no gene match. The CDR3 runs to 14 residues. Germline CDR1 is MGHDK and CDR2 is SYGVNS. The DNA of the CDR3 is TGTGCCAGCAGTGCACAGGGGCGAGCCTACGAGCAGTACTTC. Amino acid sequence: CASSAQGRAYEQYF.